This TCR beta chain is drawn from a study of blood T cell repertoires in COVID-19. TCRdb's table, derived via immunoSEQ multiplex PCR, lists solely in-frame clones and lacks some. The sample consists of roughly 73,000 clones, roughly 89% of them appearing once. V dropped 5 bases and J dropped 2 bases, with 5 bases sitting between them. CDR1 and CDR2 (germline): SEHNR, FQNEAQ (reference sequence). This CDR3 is 12 amino acids long. Sequencing used peripheral blood. This chain links TRBV7-9 with TRBJ2-3; D is undetermined. The sequence derives from a man aged 80 or over with acute or convalescent COVID-19. CDR3 region: CASSRFTDTQYF. The CDR3 DNA reads as TGTGCCAGCAGCCGTTTCACAGATACGCAGTATTTT.